The T cell receptor beta chain described here comes from a study of blood T cell repertoires in COVID-19. About the study: Italy, Spain and the United States were the sources of the convalescent and acute COVID-19 samples. T cells, B-cell-depleted T cells, or PBMCs supplied cDNA or gDNA.

TCRdb's copy holds only in-frame clones and misses some; the assay was immunoSEQ multiplex PCR. The sample shows roughly 330,000 clones, roughly 87% of them seen only once. Only a few counts were recorded for this clone. V lost 4 bases to trimming and J lost 1 base; unmatched junction nucleotides: 10. The CDR3 sequence is 16 residues long. Germline loops: CDR1 LGHNA, CDR2 YSLEER. Seattle enrolled patients during active infection and tracked them longitudinally. The clonotype comes from a man aged 25 to 40 with COVID-19, enrolled during active disease. The V call is TRBV4-3, the J call TRBJ2-7, with 7 bases identical to TRBD1. The sequencing input was peripheral blood. CDR3 in DNA: TGCGCCAGCAGCCCCTTGACAGGGAGAGGGTCCTACGAGCAGTACTTC. It specifies CASSPLTGRGSYEQYF.